The 14 T cell receptor beta chains in this list originate from one sample, sequenced in a study of PD-1 blockade in mismatch repair-deficient tumors. Using immunoSEQ multiplex PCR, the repertoire was profiled, and TCRdb retains in-frame clones only, with some absent. The table has tens of thousands of clones, 81% seen once. Source: peripheral blood, taken 12 weeks after starting pembrolizumab. The receptors were gathered from an adult with mismatch repair-deficient cancer.

The J gene is TRBJ2-1, the V gene TRBV4-1; 7 bases fit TRBD1. Germline V lookup: CDR1 MGHRA, CDR2 YSYEKL. With V trimmed by 4 bases and J by 7 bases, 7 bases remained unmatched. The length of the CDR3 is 14 residues. The CDR3 nucleotides read TGCGCCAGCAGCCTTAGCAGGGGGATTAATGAGCAGTTCTTC. Translating it yields CASSLSRGINEQFF.

This sequence joins TRBV19 and TRBJ1-1; D perhaps matches TRBD1 (5 bases). The ends were cut back, 8 bases at V and 1 base at J, with 17 bases in the middle. This CDR3 contains 15 residues. Per germline, CDR1 LNHDA and CDR2 SQIVND (reference sequence). The CDR3: CASRDSTRGNTEAFF. The CDR3 DNA reads as TGTGCCAGTCGGGACTCCACTCGAGGGAACACTGAAGCTTTCTTT.

The genes are TRBV27 and TRBJ2-1; D perhaps matches TRBD1 (6 bases). The CDR3 runs 15 residues. The ends were cut back, 5 bases at V and 0 bases at J, with 11 bases in the middle. Germline V gene data show CDR1 as MNHEY and CDR2 as SMNVEV (reference sequence). As DNA, the CDR3 is TGTGCCAGCAGTGTTGACAGGTCCTCCTACAATGAGCAGTTCTTC. The encoded protein is CASSVDRSSYNEQFF.

CDR3 DNA sequence: TGCAGCGTTGAAGACCCGAACACTGAAGCTTTCTTT. Amino acid sequence: CSVEDPNTEAFF. V is TRBV29-1 and J is TRBJ1-1; D ambiguous. The CDR3 covers 12 residues. CDR1 and CDR2 from the germline V gene are SQVTM and ANQGSEA. The ends were cut back, 0 bases at V and 1 base at J, with 3 bases in the middle.

The sample holds one count of this clone. The chain has TRBV25-1 and TRBJ2-4; D possibly uses TRBD1 or TRBD2 (5 bases each). The CDR3 spans 13 residues. Germline values: CDR1 MGHDK, CDR2 SYGVNS. The V and J ends lost 9 bases and 3 bases respectively, with 12 bases between them. The CDR3 sequence is CARSRGFKNIQYF. CDR3 nucleotides: TGTGCCAGAAGCCGGGGCTTCAAAAACATTCAGTACTTC.

V usage is TRBV18 and J usage is TRBJ1-1; no clear D gene. V lost 8 bases and J lost 4, with 23 bases in between. There are 16 residues in the CDR3. Germline lookup yields CDR1 KGHSH and CDR2 LQKENI. CDR3 sequence reads: CASLTPYSLEGTEAFF. The CDR3 DNA sequence: TGTGCCAGCCTTACCCCCTACAGTTTGGAGGGCACTGAAGCTTTCTTT.

V and J are TRBV5-4 and TRBJ2-5, with D unresolved. The CDR3 totals 11 residues. Per the germline V gene, CDR1 is SGHNT and CDR2 is YYREEE (reference sequence). The V end was cut by 1 base, the J end by 4 bases, with 2 bases between. The CDR3 DNA reads as TGTGCCAGCAGCTTGTCAGAGACCCAGTACTTC. The encoded protein is CASSLSETQYF.

V usage is TRBV6-5 and J usage is TRBJ2-7, with TRBD1 matching 11 bases. Germline CDR1 is MNHEY and CDR2 is SVGAGI. The CDR3 has 15 amino acids. Trimming removed 5 bases from V and 6 bases from J; junction bases left unmatched: 9. For the CDR3, the DNA is TGTGCCAGCAGTCCCTGGACAGGGGGCGCGGGCGAGCAGTACTTC. Translated, it gives CASSPWTGGAGEQYF.

The rearrangement uses TRBV9 and TRBJ1-5, with 10 bases matching TRBD1. V lost 4 bases and J lost 4; bases outside the gene matches: 5. The CDR3 spans 15 residues. The germline gives CDR1 SGDLS, CDR2 YYNGEE. CDR3 sequence reads: CASSYGQGDNQPQHF. CDR3 DNA: TGTGCCAGCAGCTACGGACAGGGGGATAATCAGCCCCAGCATTTT.

This clone was recorded once. CDR3 residues: CASSHKGEAFF. The CDR3 DNA is TGCGCCAGCAGCCACAAAGGTGAAGCTTTCTTT. The rearrangement uses TRBV4-1 and TRBJ1-1, with D unresolved. Germline V gene sequence: CDR1 MGHRA, CDR2 YSYEKL. This CDR3 spans 11 amino acids. Trimming cost V 3 bases and J 7 bases, with 6 bases left between them.

This clone was found once. V usage is TRBV5-4 and J usage is TRBJ2-5, with D unresolved. Germline loops: CDR1 SGHNT, CDR2 YYREEE (reference sequence). The V gene lost 2 bases and the J gene lost 1 base, with 6 bases spanning the gap. The CDR3 has 13 residues. CDR3 residues: CASSFGGQETQYF. CDR3 coding DNA: TGTGCCAGCAGCTTTGGTGGCCAAGAGACCCAGTACTTC.

This rearrangement joins TRBV5-1 to TRBJ1-1; a possible D gene is TRBD1 (6 bases). The CDR3 extends over 14 amino acids. V gave up 4 bases and J gave up 3 bases, with 13 bases separating them. Germline loops: CDR1 SGHRS, CDR2 YFSETQ. The chain's CDR3 is CASSTEGVYTEAFF. For the CDR3, the DNA is TGCGCCAGCAGCACCGAGGGGGTTTACACTGAAGCTTTCTTT. Full variable domain (rest looked up from reference TRBV5-1 and TRBJ1-1): KAGVTQTPRYLIKTRGQQVTLSCSPISGHRSVSWYQQTPGQGLQFLFEYFSETQRNKGNFPGRFSGRQFSNSRSEMNVSTLELGDSALYLCASSTEGVYTEAFFGQGTRLTVV.

The chain combines TRBV7-9 with TRBJ1-1, with 9 bases matching TRBD1. In germline, CDR1 is SEHNR, CDR2 FQNEAQ (reference sequence). V shed 5 bases, J shed 4 bases, and the junction held 8 bases outside the gene matches. The CDR3 has 15 residues. The DNA for the CDR3 is TGTGCCAGCAGCCCACAGGGGGCGGTGGGCACTGAAGCTTTCTTT. Translation gives CASSPQGAVGTEAFF.

The rearrangement uses TRBV27 and TRBJ2-5; D remains ambiguous. The germline V gene has CDR1 MNHEY and CDR2 SMNVEV (reference sequence). With 5 bases removed from V and 5 bases from J, the gap between germline ends came to 12 bases. The CDR3 has 13 amino acids. This CDR3 is CASSPRNLETQYF. In DNA form, the CDR3 reads TGTGCCAGCAGTCCCAGGAACCTCGAGACCCAGTACTTC.